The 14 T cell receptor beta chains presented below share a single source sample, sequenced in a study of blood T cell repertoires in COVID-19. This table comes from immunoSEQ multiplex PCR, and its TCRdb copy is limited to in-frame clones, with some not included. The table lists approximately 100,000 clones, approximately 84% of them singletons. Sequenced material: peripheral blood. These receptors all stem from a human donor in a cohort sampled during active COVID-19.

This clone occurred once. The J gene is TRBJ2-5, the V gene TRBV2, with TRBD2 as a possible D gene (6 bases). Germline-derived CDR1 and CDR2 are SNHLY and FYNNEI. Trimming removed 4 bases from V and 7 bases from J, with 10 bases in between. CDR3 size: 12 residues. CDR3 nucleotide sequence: TGTGCCAGCAGTGGTTCTAGCGCGACCCAGTACTTC. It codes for CASSGSSATQYF.

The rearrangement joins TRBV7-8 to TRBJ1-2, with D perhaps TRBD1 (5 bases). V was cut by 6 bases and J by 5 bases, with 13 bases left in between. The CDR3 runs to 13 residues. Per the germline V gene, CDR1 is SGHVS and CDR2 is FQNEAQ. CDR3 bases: TGTGCCAGCAGTCCCGGGACTCGGTATGGCTACACCTTC. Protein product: CASSPGTRYGYTF.

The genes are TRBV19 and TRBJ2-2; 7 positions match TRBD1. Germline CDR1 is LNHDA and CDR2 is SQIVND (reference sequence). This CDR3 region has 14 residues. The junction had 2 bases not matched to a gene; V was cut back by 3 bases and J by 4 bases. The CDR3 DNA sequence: TGTGCCAGTAGTATTGGGGACAGCACCGGGGAGCTGTTTTTT. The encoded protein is CASSIGDSTGELFF.

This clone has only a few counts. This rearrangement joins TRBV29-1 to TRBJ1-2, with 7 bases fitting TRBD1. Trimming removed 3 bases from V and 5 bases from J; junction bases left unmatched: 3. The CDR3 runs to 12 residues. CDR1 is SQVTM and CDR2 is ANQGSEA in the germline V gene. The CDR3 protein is CSVDLQGYGYTF. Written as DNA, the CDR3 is TGCAGCGTTGACTTACAGGGGTATGGCTACACCTTC.

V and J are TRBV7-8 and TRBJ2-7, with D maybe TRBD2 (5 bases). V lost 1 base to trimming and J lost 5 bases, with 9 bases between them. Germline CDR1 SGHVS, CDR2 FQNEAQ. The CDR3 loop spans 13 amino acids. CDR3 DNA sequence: TGTGCCAGCAGCTTAGGGACTTTGGACGAGCAGTACTTC. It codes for CASSLGTLDEQYF.

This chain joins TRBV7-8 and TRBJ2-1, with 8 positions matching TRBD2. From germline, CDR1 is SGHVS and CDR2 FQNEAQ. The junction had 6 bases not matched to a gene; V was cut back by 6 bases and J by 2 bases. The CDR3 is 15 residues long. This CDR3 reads CASSTTSATYNEQFF. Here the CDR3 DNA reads TGTGCCAGCAGTACGACTAGCGCAACCTACAATGAGCAGTTCTTC.

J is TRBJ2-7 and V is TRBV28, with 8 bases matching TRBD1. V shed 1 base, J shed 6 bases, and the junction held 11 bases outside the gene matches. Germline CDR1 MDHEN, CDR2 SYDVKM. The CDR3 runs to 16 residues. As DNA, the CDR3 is TGTGCCAGCAGTTTATCCGGACAGGGCGTGTTAGGCGAGCAGTACTTC. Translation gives CASSLSGQGVLGEQYF.

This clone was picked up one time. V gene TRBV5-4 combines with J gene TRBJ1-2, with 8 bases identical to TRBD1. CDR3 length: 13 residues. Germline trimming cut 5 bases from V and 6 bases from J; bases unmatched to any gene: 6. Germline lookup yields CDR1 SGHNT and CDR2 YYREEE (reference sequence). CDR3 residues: CASSYRGWDGYTF. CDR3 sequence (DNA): TGTGCCAGCAGTTACAGGGGGTGGGATGGCTACACCTTC.

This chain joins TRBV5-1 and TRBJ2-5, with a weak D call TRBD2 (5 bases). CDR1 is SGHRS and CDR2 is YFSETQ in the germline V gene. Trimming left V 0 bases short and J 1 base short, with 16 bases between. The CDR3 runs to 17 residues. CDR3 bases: TGCGCCAGCAGCTTGGGATATGGGAGACTAACCCAAGAGACCCAGTACTTC. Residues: CASSLGYGRLTQETQYF.

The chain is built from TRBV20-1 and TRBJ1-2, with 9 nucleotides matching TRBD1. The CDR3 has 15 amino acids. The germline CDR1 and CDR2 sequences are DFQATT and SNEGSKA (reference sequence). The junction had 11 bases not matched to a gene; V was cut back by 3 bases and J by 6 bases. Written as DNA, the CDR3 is TGCAGTGCTAGTAAGTCCGTCACAGGGGGCGATGGCTACACCTTC. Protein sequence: CSASKSVTGGDGYTF.

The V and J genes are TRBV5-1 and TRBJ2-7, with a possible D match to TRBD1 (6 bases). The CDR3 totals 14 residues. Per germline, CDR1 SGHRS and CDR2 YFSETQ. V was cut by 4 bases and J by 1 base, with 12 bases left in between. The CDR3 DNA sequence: TGCGCCAGCAGCCCATACAGGGAATCCTACGAGCAGTACTTC. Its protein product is CASSPYRESYEQYF.

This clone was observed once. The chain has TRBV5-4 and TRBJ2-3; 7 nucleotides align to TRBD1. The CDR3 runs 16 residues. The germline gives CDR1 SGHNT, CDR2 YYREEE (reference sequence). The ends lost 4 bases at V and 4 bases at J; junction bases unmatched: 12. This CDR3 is CASSRPRQGAADTQYF. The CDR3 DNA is TGTGCCAGCAGCCGACCACGACAGGGAGCGGCAGATACGCAGTATTTT.

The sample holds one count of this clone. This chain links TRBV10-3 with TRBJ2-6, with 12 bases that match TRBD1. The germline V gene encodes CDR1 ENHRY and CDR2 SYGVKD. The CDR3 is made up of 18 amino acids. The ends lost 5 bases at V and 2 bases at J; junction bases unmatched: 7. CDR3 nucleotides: TGTGCCATCAGTTCCACGGGACAGGGGGCGGCTGGGGCCAACGTCCTGACTTTC. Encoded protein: CAISSTGQGAAGANVLTF.

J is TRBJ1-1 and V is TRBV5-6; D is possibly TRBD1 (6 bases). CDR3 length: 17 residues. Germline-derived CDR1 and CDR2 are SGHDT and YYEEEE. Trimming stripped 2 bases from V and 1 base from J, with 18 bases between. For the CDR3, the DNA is TGTGCCAGCAGCTTCAGGGGTCTCCGGGAGGGGAACACTGAAGCTTTCTTT. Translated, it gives CASSFRGLREGNTEAFF.